This T cell receptor beta chain is from a study of T-cell reconstitution after alpha-beta-depleted transplantation in children. Study outcomes and limitations: After transplant, high TCRbeta diversity at day 60 in some patients arose from surviving recipient T cells and thymic progenitors.

A TCRbeta library incorporating unique molecular identifiers was prepared. Each CDR3 protein is one row after TCRdb ran MiXCR on the PCR reads. Among about 260,000 distinct CDR3 sequences listed, less than 9% were seen once. Concerning this clonotype: Its antigen is undetermined.

Trimming cost V 3 bases and J 7 bases; bases outside gene matches: 14. This CDR3 has 17 residues. The clonotype was recovered from a male patient younger than 18 who had a stem cell transplant for acute lymphoblastic leukemia, so the T cells may come from the graft donor. The genes are TRBV12-3 or TRBV12-4 and TRBJ2-3, with 9 positions matching TRBD2. The sample consisted of PBMCs, mostly from graft donor cells, taken 180 days after TCRalphabeta/CD19-depleted stem cell transplant. This CDR3 is CASSFLWLGGGANTQYF. The CDR3, as DNA: TGTGCCAGCAGTTTTCTCTGGTTGGGCGGGGGGGCAAATACGCAGTATTTT.